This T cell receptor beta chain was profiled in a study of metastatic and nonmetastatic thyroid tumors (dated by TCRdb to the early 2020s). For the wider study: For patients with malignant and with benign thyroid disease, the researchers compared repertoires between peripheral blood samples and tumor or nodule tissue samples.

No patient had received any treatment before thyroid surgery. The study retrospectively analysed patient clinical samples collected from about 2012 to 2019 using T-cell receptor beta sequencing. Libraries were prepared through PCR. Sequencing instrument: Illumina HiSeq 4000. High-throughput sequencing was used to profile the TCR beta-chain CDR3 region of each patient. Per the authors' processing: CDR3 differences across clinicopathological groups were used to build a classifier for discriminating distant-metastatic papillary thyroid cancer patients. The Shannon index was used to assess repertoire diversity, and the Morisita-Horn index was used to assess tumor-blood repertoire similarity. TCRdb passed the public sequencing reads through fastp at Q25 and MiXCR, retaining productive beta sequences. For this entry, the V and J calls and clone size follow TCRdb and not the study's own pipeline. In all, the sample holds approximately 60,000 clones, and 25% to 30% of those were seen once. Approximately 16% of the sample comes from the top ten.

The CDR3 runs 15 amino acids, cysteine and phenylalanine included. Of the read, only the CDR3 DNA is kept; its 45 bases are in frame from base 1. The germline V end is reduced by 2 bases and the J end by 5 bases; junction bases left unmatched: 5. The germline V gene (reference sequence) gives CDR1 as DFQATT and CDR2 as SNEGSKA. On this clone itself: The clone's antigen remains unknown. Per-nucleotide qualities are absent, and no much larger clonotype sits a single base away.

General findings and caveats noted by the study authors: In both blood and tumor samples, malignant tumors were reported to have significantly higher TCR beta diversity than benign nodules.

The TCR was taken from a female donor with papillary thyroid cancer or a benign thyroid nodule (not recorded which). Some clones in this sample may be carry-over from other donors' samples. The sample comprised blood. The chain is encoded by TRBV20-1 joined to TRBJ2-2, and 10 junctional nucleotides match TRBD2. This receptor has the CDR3 CSARLAGDRTGELFF. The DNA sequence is TGCAGTGCTAGACTAGCGGGAGATCGGACCGGGGAGCTGTTTTTT.